This entry lists 22 T cell receptor beta chains sequenced from one sample in a study of cytomegalovirus exposure and HLA in healthy donors. This PCR relied on a set of 60 Vbeta primers and 13 Jbeta primers. Sequenced by immunoSEQ multiplex PCR; TCRdb stores in-frame clones only, minus some. The table has roughly 120,000 clones, about 8% seen once. What was sequenced was PBMCs. The receptors originated from a woman aged 40-49 years in good health and CMV-seropositive.

J is TRBJ1-6 and V is TRBV30, with a weak D call TRBD1 (6 bases). The germline CDR1 and CDR2 sequences are GTSNPN and SVGIG (reference sequence). This CDR3 is 13 amino acids long. Trimming cost V 2 bases and J 10 bases, with 12 bases left between them. The CDR3 here is CAWSFYRESPLHF. CDR3 in DNA: TGTGCCTGGAGTTTCTACAGGGAATCACCCCTCCACTTT.

This clone was detected only a few times. The chain links TRBV4-1 to TRBJ2-7; D unresolved. This CDR3 spans 14 amino acids. Germline V gene lookup returns CDR1 MGHRA and CDR2 YSYEKL. V was cut by 4 bases and J by 1 base, with 11 bases left in between. In DNA form, the CDR3 reads TGCGCCAGCAGCCCATTAACACAATCCTACGAGCAGTACTTC. Its translation: CASSPLTQSYEQYF.

The gene calls are TRBV5-4 and TRBJ2-5; no firm D call. The closer fit of TRBJ2-7 to the DNA end suggests the J call may be wrong. Germline V gene sequence: CDR1 SGHNT, CDR2 YYREEE (reference sequence). The CDR3 totals 13 residues. Here the CDR3 reads CASSLEPTYEQYF. In DNA form, the CDR3 reads TGTGCCAGCAGCTTGGAACCTACCTACGAGCAGTACTTC.

The rearrangement links TRBV5-5 to TRBJ2-5, with TRBD1 matching 7 bases. CDR1 and CDR2 (germline): SGHKS, YYEKEE (reference sequence). The length of the CDR3 is 13 residues. The V segment lost 5 bases and the J segment 1 base; nucleotides outside the gene matches: 2. CDR3 loop: CASRGTVQETQYF. The DNA of the CDR3 is TGTGCCAGCAGGGGGACAGTCCAAGAGACCCAGTACTTC. The variable domain in full, completed from reference TRBV5-5 and TRBJ2-5, reads DAGVTQSPTHLIKTRGQQVTLRCSPISGHKSVSWYQQVLGQGPQFIFQYYEKEERGRGNFPDRFSARQFPNYSSELNVNALLLGDSALYLCASRGTVQETQYFGPGTRLLVL.

This clone was counted only a few times. J is TRBJ1-1 and V is TRBV10-3; D perhaps matches TRBD1 (6 bases). The V end was cut by 7 bases, the J end by 1 base, with 16 bases between. This CDR3 is built from 15 residues. CDR1 ENHRY and CDR2 SYGVKD come from the germline V gene. CDR3 sequence reads: CAITQGGVGNTEAFF. Written as DNA, the CDR3 is TGTGCCATCACCCAAGGGGGGGTAGGGAACACTGAAGCTTTCTTT.

This clone was counted between two and nine times. This chain joins TRBV10-3 and TRBJ1-4; possible D gene TRBD1, 5 bases. Germline values: CDR1 ENHRY, CDR2 SYGVKD. The V end lost 0 bases, the J end lost 5 bases, and 10 bases lay between the germline ends. The CDR3 consists of 15 residues. The CDR3 region has the DNA TGTGCCATCAGTGAGTCGCTACAGGCAAATGAAAAACTGTTTTTT. The encoded protein is CAISESLQANEKLFF.

V and J are TRBV4-2 and TRBJ2-6, with 10 bases that match TRBD2. The junction had 9 bases not matched to a gene; V was cut back by 4 bases and J by 3 bases. The V gene's germline CDR1 is LGHNA and CDR2 YNFKEQ. CDR3 length: 18 residues. In DNA, the CDR3 is TGTGCCAGCAGCCTCGGGAGCGGGGGGGTAGGTGGGGCCAACGTCCTGACTTTC. This translates into CASSLGSGGVGGANVLTF.

This clone was found a few times. J is TRBJ1-1 and V is TRBV29-1; 7 bases map to TRBD1. This CDR3 region has 14 residues. V lost 3 bases, J lost 3 bases, and 7 bases stayed unmatched. Germline V gives CDR1 SQVTM, CDR2 ANQGSEA. The CDR3 region is CSVDRQGLDTEAFF. The DNA of the CDR3 is TGCAGCGTTGACCGACAGGGTTTGGACACTGAAGCTTTCTTT.

The V call is TRBV4-2, the J call TRBJ1-2; possibly TRBD1 for D (6 bases). V shed 3 bases and J shed 1 base, with 9 bases lying between them. The germline gives CDR1 LGHNA, CDR2 YNFKEQ. This CDR3 has 14 amino acids. CDR3 sequence (DNA): TGTGCCAGCAGCCATGCGGACAGTAACTATGGCTACACCTTC. This translates into CASSHADSNYGYTF.

This clone occurred a few times. The V call is TRBV11-2, the J call TRBJ2-1; 7 bases map to TRBD2. The germline gives CDR1 SGHAT, CDR2 FQNNGV. This CDR3 comprises 16 residues. The junction had 7 bases not matched to a gene; V was cut back by 5 bases and J by 0 bases. CDR3: CASSHRDYPSYNEQFF. Here the CDR3 DNA reads TGTGCCAGCAGCCACCGGGACTACCCCTCCTACAATGAGCAGTTCTTC. Using reference TRBV11-2 and TRBJ2-1 for the parts outside the CDR3, the full variable domain is EAGVAQSPRYKIIEKRQSVAFWCNPISGHATLYWYQQILGQGPKLLIQFQNNGVVDDSQLPKDRFSAERLKGVDSTLKIQPAKLEDSAVYLCASSHRDYPSYNEQFFGPGTRLTVL.

The V gene is TRBV5-1, the J gene TRBJ2-3; no firm D call. Germline values: CDR1 SGHRS, CDR2 YFSETQ. The CDR3 runs 16 residues. V lost 0 bases and J 2 bases, leaving 13 bases between the germline ends. The CDR3 protein is CASSLESRAFTDTQYF. The CDR3 bases are TGCGCCAGCAGCTTGGAGTCGCGAGCTTTCACAGATACGCAGTATTTT.

In this sample, this clone turned up a few times. This chain connects TRBV5-1 to TRBJ2-7, with a weak D call TRBD2 (6 bases). V was pared by 0 bases and J by 6 bases, with 13 bases between. This CDR3 spans 14 amino acids. The germline V gene encodes CDR1 SGHRS and CDR2 YFSETQ. The CDR3 DNA reads TGCGCCAGCAGCTTGGTCCGGGGGAGGAGCGAGCAGTACTTC. Protein: CASSLVRGRSEQYF.

This chain links TRBV5-4 with TRBJ2-7; 7 bases agree with TRBD2. Germline V gene lookup returns CDR1 SGHNT and CDR2 YYREEE (reference sequence). CDR3 length equals 13 residues. After removal of 4 bases from V and 9 bases from J, the junction contained 10 bases not matched to a gene. For the CDR3, the DNA is TGTGCCAGCAGCCTCTCTTCGGGGGGATGGCAGTACTTC. Its translation is CASSLSSGGWQYF.

This clone was detected a few times. The chain uses TRBV28 and TRBJ2-6; D gene ambiguous. The length of the CDR3 is 16 residues. CDR1 MDHEN and CDR2 SYDVKM come from the germline V gene. Trimming removed 5 bases from V and 0 bases from J, with 11 bases in between. The CDR3 DNA follows: TGTGCCAGCAGTGCCCCTCGCGACTCTGGGGCCAACGTCCTGACTTTC. Encoded protein: CASSAPRDSGANVLTF.

This clone was detected many times. The chain combines TRBV5-4 with TRBJ1-2; D not certain. Germline assignment: CDR1 SGHNT and CDR2 YYREEE (reference sequence). Trimming removed 3 bases at V and 1 base at J, with 10 bases between. This CDR3 has 14 amino acids. The CDR3 sequence is CASSSARINYGYTF. As DNA, the CDR3 is TGTGCCAGCAGCTCGGCCAGGATTAACTATGGCTACACCTTC. The full variable domain, in which reference TRBV5-4 and TRBJ1-2 provide the parts outside the CDR3, is ETGVTQSPTHLIKTRGQQVTLRCSSQSGHNTVSWYQQALGQGPQFIFQYYREEENGRGNFPPRFSGLQFPNYSSELNVNALELDDSALYLCASSSARINYGYTFGSGTRLTVV.

The V and J genes are TRBV27 and TRBJ2-1, with a tentative D call TRBD1 (6 bases). This CDR3 comprises 17 residues. Germline V gives CDR1 MNHEY, CDR2 SMNVEV (reference sequence). The ends were cut back, 7 bases at V and 0 bases at J, with 19 bases in the middle. The CDR3 DNA is TGTGCCAGCACCCCCCGGACAGCTCGACTCTCCTACAATGAGCAGTTCTTC. Translating gives CASTPRTARLSYNEQFF.

The chain couples TRBV18 to TRBJ2-1, with 7 bases aligning to TRBD1. The CDR3 sequence is 13 residues long. With 5 bases clipped from V and 7 bases from J, the junction kept 5 bases outside the gene matches. Germline V gene sequence: CDR1 KGHSH, CDR2 LQKENI. The CDR3 sequence is CASSTGQENEQFF. CDR3 in DNA: TGTGCCAGCTCAACCGGACAGGAAAATGAGCAGTTCTTC.

This clone was seen more than once but under ten times. CDR3 in DNA: TGTGCCAGCACAGAGTTGGTGAGAGGACAGGGCATCACCGGGGAGCTGTTTTTT. Its translation: CASTELVRGQGITGELFF. The rearrangement joins TRBV19 to TRBJ2-2; TRBD1 matches at 8 bases. Germline V gene lookup returns CDR1 LNHDA and CDR2 SQIVND (reference sequence). With 9 bases clipped from V and 4 bases from J, the junction kept 19 bases outside the gene matches. This CDR3 comprises 18 residues.

The genes are TRBV4-2 and TRBJ2-7; D gene unclear. CDR1 and CDR2 (germline): LGHNA, YNFKEQ. This CDR3 is built from 14 residues. V lost 1 base and J lost 0, with 7 bases in between. Written as DNA, the CDR3 is TGTGCCAGCAGCCAAGGGGCCTTCTCCTACGAGCAGTACTTC. Its protein is CASSQGAFSYEQYF.

There are a few counts of this clone. The chain is built from TRBV7-7 and TRBJ2-1, with TRBD1 matching over 8 bases. The CDR3 is made up of 16 amino acids. Trimming at V came to 4 bases and at J to 4 bases, leaving 9 bases not matched to a gene. The V gene's germline CDR1 is SSHAT and CDR2 FNYEAQ (reference sequence). Written as DNA, the CDR3 is TGTGCCAGCAGCTCTCTCTCGGGACAGGATTACAATGAGCAGTTCTTC. Translation: CASSSLSGQDYNEQFF.

CDR3 in amino acids: CAWSPRGTDGGYTF. The CDR3 DNA is TGTGCCTGGAGCCCTCGGGGGACAGATGGAGGCTACACCTTC. The chain couples TRBV30 to TRBJ1-2; 7 bases line up with TRBD1. The junction had 12 bases not matched to a gene; V was cut back by 3 bases and J by 8 bases. The CDR3 consists of 14 residues. Germline lookup yields CDR1 GTSNPN and CDR2 SVGIG (reference sequence). Full variable domain (outside the CDR3, taken from reference TRBV30 and TRBJ1-2): SQTIHQWPATLVQPVGSPLSLECTVEGTSNPNLYWYRQAAGRGLQLLFYSVGIGQISSEVPQNLSASRPQDRQFILSSKKLLLSDSGFYLCAWSPRGTDGGYTFGSGTRLTVV.

The chain recombines TRBV7-9 with TRBJ2-1, with no clear D. The V gene's germline CDR1 is SEHNR and CDR2 FQNEAQ (reference sequence). Between the trimmed V and J ends, which lost 1 base and 5 bases, there was a span of 9 bases. The CDR3 runs 14 residues. DNA of the CDR3: TGTGCCAGCAGCTTAGTTGTAGCCAACAATGAGCAGTTCTTC. Protein sequence: CASSLVVANNEQFF.